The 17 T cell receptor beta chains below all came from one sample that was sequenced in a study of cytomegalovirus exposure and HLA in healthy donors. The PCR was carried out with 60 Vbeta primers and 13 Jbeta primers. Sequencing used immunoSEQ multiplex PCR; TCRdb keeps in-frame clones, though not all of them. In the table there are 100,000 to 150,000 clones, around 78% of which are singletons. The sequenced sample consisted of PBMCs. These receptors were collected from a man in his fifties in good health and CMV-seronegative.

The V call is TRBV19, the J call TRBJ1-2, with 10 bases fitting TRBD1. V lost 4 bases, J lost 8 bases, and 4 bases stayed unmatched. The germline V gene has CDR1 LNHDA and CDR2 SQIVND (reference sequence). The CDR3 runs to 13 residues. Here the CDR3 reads CASSTGTGVGYTF. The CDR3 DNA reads TGTGCCAGTAGTACCGGGACAGGGGTCGGCTACACCTTC.

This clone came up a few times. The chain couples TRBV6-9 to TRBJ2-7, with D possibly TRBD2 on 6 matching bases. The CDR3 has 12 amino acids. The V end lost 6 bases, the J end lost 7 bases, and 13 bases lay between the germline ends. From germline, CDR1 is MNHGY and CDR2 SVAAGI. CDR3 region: CASRLPGGEQYV. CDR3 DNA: TGTGCCAGCAGACTTCCTGGGGGGGAGCAGTACGTC.

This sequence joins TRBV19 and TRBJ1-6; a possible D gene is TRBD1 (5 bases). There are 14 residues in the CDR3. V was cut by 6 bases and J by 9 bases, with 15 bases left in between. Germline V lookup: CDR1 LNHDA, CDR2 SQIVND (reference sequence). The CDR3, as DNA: TGTGCCAGTAGAGCGACAGCCGGGGGTTCACCCCTCCACTTT. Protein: CASRATAGGSPLHF.

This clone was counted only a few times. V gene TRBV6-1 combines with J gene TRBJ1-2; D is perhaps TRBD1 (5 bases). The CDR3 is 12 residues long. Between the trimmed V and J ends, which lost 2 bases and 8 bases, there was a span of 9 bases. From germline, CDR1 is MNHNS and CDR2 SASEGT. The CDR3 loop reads CASSELAGGYTF. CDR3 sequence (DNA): TGTGCCAGCAGTGAACTGGCAGGGGGCTACACCTTC.

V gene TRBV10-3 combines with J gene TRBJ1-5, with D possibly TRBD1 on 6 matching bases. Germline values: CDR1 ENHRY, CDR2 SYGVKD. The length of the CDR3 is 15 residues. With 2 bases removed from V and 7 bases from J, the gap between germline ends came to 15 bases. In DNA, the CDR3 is TGTGCCATCAGTGAGCCCCCAGGGGTAGGACAGCCCCAGCATTTT. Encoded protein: CAISEPPGVGQPQHF.

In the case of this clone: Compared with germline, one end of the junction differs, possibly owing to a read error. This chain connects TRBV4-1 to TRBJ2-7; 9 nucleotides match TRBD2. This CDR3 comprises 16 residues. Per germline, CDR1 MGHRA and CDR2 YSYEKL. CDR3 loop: CASSPRIAGVSFEQYF. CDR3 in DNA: TGCGCCAGCAGCCCCAGAATAGCGGGGGTCTCCTTCGAGCAGTACTTC.

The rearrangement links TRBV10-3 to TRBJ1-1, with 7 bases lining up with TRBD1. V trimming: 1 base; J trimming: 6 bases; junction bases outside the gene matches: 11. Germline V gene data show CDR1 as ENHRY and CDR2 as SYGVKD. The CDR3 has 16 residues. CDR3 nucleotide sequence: TGTGCCATCAGTGAGTATGTTGACAGGGTATTTTCTGAAGCTTTCTTT. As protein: CAISEYVDRVFSEAFF.

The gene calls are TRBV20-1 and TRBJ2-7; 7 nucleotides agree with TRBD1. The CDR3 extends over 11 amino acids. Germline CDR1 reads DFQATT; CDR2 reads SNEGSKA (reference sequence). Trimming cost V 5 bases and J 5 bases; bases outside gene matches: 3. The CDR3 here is CSAEQGNEQYV. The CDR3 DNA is TGCAGTGCTGAACAGGGGAACGAGCAGTACGTC.

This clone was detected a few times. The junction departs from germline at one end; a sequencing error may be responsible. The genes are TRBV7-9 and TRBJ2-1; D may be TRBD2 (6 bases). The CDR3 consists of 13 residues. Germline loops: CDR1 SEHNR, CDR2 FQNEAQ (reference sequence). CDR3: CSSSSRRAILAFF. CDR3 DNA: TGTTCCAGCAGCTCCAGGAGGGCCATTCTCGCCTTCTTC.

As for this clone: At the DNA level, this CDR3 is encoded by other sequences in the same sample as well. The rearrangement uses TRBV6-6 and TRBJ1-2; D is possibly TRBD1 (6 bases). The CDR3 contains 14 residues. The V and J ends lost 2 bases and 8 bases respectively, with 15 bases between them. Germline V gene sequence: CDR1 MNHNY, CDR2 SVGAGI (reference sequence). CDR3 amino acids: CASSYETGGYGYTF. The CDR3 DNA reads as TGTGCCAGCAGTTACGAGACAGGAGGCTACGGCTACACCTTC.

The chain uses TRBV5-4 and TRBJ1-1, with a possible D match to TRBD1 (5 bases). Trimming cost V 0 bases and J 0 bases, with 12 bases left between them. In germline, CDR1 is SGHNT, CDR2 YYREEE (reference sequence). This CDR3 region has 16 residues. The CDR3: CASSLAAGSMNTEAFF. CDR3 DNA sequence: TGTGCCAGCAGCTTGGCTGCAGGGTCCATGAACACTGAAGCTTTCTTT.

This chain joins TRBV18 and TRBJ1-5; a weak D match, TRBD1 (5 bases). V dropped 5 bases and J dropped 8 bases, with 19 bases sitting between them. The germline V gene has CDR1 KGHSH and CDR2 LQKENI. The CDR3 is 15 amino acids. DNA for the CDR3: TGTGCCAGCTCATCAGACAGAATAGGAGAAAAGCCCCAGCATTTT. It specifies CASSSDRIGEKPQHF. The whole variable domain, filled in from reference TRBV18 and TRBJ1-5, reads NAGVMQNPRHLVRRRGQEARLRCSPMKGHSHVYWYRQLPEEGLKFMVYLQKENIIDESGMPKERFSAEFPKEGPSILRIQQVVRGDSAAYFCASSSDRIGEKPQHFGDGTRLSIL.

The CDR3 region is CASSFSGTGGTEAFF. The CDR3 DNA sequence: TGTGCCAGCAGCTTTTCTGGGACAGGGGGCACTGAAGCTTTCTTT. The chain is built from TRBV5-5 and TRBJ1-1; 11 bases agree with TRBD1. Germline V lookup: CDR1 SGHKS, CDR2 YYEKEE (reference sequence). The V and J ends lost 2 bases and 4 bases, in that order; junction bases with no gene match: 4. CDR3 length: 15 residues.

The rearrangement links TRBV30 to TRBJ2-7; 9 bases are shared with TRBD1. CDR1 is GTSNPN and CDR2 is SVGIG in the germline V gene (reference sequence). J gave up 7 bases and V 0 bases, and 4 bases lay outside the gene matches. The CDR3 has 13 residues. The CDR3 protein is CAWSVQGAREQYF. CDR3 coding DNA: TGTGCCTGGAGTGTACAGGGGGCCCGAGAGCAGTACTTC.

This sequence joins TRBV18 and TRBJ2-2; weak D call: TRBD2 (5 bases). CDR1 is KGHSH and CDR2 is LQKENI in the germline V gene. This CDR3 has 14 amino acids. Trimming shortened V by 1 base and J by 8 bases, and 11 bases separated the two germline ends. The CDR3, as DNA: TGTGCCAGCTCACCACTCCGGGGTCAGGGGGAGCTGTTTTTT. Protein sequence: CASSPLRGQGELFF.

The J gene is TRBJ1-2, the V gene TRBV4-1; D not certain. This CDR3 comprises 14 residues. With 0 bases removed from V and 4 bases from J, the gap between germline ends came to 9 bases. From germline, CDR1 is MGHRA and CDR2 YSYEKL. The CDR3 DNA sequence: TGCGCCAGCAGCCAAGAGGGCCAGGTCTATGGCTACACCTTC. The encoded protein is CASSQEGQVYGYTF.

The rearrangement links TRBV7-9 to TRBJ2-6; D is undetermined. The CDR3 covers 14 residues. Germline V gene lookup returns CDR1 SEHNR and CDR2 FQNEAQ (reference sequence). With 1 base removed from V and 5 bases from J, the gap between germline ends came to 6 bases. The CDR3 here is CASSLVFWANVLTF. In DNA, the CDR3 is TGTGCCAGCAGCTTAGTGTTCTGGGCCAACGTCCTGACTTTC.